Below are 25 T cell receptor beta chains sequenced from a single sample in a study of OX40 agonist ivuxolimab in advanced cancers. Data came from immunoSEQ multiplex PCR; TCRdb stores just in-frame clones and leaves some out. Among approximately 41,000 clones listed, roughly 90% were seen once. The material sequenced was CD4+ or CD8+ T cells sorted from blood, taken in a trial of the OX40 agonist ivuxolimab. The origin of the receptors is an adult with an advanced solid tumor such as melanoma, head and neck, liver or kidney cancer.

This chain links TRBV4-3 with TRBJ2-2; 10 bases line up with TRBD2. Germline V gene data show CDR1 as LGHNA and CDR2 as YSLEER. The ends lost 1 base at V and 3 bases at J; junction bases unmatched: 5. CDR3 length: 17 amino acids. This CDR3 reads CASSQGELAGYTGELFF. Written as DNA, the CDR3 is TGCGCCAGCAGCCAAGGGGAACTAGCGGGGTACACCGGGGAGCTGTTTTTT.

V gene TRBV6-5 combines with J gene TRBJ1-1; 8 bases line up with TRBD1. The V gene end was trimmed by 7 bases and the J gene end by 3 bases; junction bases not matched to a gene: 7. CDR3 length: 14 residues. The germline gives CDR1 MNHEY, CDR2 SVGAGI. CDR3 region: CASISQGVDTEAFF. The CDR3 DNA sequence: TGTGCCAGCATTTCACAGGGGGTGGACACTGAAGCTTTCTTT.

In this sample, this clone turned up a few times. The CDR3 nucleotides are TGTGCCAGCAGCCAAGATTGGGACAGGGCAACCTCCTACAATGAGCAGTTCTTC. Protein: CASSQDWDRATSYNEQFF. The V call is TRBV4-2, the J call TRBJ2-1; TRBD1 matches 9 bases. The CDR3 extends over 18 amino acids. Germline CDR1 LGHNA, CDR2 YNFKEQ. V trimming: 0 bases; J trimming: 0 bases; junction bases outside the gene matches: 6.

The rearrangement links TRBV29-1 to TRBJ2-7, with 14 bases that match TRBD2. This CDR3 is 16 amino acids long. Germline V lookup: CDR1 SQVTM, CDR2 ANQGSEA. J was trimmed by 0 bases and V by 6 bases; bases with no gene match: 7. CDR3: CSVVGTSGGNSYEQYF. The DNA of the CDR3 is TGCAGCGTGGTGGGGACTAGCGGGGGAAACTCCTACGAGCAGTACTTC.

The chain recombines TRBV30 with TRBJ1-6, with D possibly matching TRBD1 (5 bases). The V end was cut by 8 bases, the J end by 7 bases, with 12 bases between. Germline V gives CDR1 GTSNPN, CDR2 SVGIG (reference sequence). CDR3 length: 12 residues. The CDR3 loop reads CAIDPGNSPLHF. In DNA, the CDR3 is TGTGCCATAGATCCAGGGAATTCACCCCTCCACTTT.

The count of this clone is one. The CDR3 protein is CASSPRINGEQYF. CDR3 sequence (DNA): TGTGCCAGCAGCCCACGGATTAACGGCGAGCAGTACTTC. The chain links TRBV7-6 to TRBJ2-7, with unresolved D. Trimming removed 5 bases at V and 6 bases at J, with 14 bases between. This CDR3 has 13 residues. Germline CDR1 SGHVS, CDR2 FNYEAQ.

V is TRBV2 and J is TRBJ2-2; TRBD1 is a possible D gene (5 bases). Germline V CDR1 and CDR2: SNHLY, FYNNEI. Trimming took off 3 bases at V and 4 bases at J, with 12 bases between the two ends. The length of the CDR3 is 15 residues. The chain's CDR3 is CASSELGRGTGELFF. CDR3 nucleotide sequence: TGTGCCAGCAGTGAGTTGGGGCGTGGCACCGGGGAGCTGTTTTTT. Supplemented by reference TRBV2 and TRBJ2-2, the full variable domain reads EPEVTQTPSHQVTQMGQEVILRCVPISNHLYFYWYRQILGQKVEFLVSFYNNEISEKSEIFDDQFSVERPDGSNFTLKIRSTKLEDSAMYFCASSELGRGTGELFFGEGSRLTVL.

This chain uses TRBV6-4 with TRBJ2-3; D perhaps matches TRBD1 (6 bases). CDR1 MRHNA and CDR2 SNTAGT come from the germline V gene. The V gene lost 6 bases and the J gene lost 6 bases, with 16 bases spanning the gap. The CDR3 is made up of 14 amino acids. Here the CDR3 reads CASSPLRGADTQYF. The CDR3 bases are TGTGCCAGCAGCCCTCTCAGGGGTGCGGATACGCAGTATTTT.

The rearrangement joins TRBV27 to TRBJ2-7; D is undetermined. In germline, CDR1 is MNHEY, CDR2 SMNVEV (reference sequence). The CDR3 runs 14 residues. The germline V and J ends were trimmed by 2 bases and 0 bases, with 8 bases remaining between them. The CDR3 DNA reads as TGTGCCAGCAGTTTAAGGCCGTTCTCCTACGAGCAGTACTTC. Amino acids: CASSLRPFSYEQYF.

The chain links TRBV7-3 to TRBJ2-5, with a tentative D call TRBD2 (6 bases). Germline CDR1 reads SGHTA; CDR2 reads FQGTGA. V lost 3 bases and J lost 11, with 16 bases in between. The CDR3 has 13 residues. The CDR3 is CASSFGGVSEQYF. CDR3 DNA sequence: TGTGCCAGCAGCTTCGGCGGGGTGAGTGAGCAGTACTTC.

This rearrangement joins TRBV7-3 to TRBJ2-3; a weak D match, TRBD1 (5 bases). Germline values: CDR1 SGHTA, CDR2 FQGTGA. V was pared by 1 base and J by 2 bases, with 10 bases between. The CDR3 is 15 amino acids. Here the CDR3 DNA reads TGTGCCAGCAGCTTAAGGCAGGGCCCCACAGATACGCAGTATTTT. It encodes CASSLRQGPTDTQYF. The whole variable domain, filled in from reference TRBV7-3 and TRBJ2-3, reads GAGVSQTPSNKVTEKGKYVELRCDPISGHTALYWYRQSLGQGPEFLIYFQGTGAADDSGLPNDRFFAVRPEGSVSTLKIQRTERGDSAVYLCASSLRQGPTDTQYFGPGTRLTVL.

In nucleotides, the CDR3 is TGCAGCGTTGAGAAGGACAGGGGGTACAATGAGCAGTTCTTC. Translating it yields CSVEKDRGYNEQFF. V is TRBV29-1 and J is TRBJ2-1; 10 bases fit TRBD1. The CDR3 runs to 14 residues. CDR1 and CDR2 (germline): SQVTM, ANQGSEA. V shed 3 bases, J shed 4 bases, and the junction held 3 bases outside the gene matches.

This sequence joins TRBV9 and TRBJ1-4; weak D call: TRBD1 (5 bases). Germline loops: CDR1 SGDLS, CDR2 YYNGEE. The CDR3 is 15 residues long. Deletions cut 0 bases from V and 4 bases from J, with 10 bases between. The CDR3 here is CASSVGVQDNEKLFF. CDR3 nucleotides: TGTGCCAGCAGCGTAGGGGTACAGGATAATGAAAAACTGTTTTTT. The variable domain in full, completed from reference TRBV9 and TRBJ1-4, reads DSGVTQTPKHLITATGQRVTLRCSPRSGDLSVYWYQQSLDQGLQFLIQYYNGEERAKGNILERFSAQQFPDLHSELNLSSLELGDSALYFCASSVGVQDNEKLFFGSGTQLSVL.

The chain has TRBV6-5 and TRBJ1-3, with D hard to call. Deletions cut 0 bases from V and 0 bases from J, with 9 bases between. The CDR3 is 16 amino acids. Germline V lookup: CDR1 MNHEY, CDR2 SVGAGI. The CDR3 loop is CASSYSGRSSGNTIYF. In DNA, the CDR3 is TGTGCCAGCAGTTACTCCGGCAGGAGCTCTGGAAACACCATATATTTT.

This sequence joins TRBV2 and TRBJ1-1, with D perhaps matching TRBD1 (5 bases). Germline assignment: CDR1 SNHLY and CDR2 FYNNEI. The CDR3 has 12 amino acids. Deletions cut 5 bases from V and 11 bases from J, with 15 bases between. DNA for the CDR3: TGTGCCAGCAGTTACACAGGAGTGGAGGCTTTCTTT. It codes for CASSYTGVEAFF.

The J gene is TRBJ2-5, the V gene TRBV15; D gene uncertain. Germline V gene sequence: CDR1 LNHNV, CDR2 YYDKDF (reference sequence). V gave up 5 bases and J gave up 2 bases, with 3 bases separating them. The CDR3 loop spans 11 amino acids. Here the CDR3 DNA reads TGTGCCACCAGCTGGCAAGAGACCCAGTACTTC. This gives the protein CATSWQETQYF.

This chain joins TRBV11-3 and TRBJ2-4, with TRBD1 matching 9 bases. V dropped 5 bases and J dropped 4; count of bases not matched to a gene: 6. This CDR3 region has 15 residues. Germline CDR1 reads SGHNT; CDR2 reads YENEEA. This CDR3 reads CASSHTGTGKNIQYF. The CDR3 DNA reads TGTGCCAGCAGCCACACCGGGACAGGGAAAAACATTCAGTACTTC.

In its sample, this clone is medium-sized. CDR3 region: CASSLQQGASGYTF. DNA of the CDR3: TGTGCCAGCAGCTTGCAGCAGGGGGCTAGTGGCTACACCTTC. The chain uses TRBV5-4 and TRBJ1-2; 8 nucleotides agree with TRBD1. V was clipped by 1 base and J by 7 bases; unmatched bases: 6. Germline V CDR1 and CDR2: SGHNT, YYREEE (reference sequence). This CDR3 spans 14 amino acids.

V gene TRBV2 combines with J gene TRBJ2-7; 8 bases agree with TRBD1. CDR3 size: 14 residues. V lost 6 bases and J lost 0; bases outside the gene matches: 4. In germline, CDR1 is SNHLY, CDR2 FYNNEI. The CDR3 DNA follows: TGTGCCAGCAGAAACAGGGGGAACTCCTACGAGCAGTACTTC. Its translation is CASRNRGNSYEQYF.

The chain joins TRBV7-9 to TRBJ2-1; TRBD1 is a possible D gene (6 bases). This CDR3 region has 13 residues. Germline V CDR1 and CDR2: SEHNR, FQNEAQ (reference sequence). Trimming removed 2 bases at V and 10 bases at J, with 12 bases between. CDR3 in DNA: TGTGCCAGCAGCTTACGACAGGATGGCGAGCAGTTCTTC. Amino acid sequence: CASSLRQDGEQFF.

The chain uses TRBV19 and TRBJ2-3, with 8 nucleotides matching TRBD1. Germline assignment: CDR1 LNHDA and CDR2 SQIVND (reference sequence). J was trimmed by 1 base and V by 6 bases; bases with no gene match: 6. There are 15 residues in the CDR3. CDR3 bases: TGTGCCAGTAGCCTCCCGGGACAGGGCACAGATACGCAGTATTTT. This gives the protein CASSLPGQGTDTQYF.

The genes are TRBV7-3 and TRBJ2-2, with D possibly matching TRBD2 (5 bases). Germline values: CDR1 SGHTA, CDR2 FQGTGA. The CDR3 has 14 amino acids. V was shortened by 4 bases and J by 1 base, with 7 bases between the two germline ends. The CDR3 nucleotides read TGTGCCAGCAGCTGGGCGGGGAACACCGGGGAGCTGTTTTTT. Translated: CASSWAGNTGELFF.

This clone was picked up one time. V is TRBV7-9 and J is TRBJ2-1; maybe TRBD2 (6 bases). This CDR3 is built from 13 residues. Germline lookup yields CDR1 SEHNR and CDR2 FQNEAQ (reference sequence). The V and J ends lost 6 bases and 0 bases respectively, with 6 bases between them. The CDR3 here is CASRGGSYNEQFF. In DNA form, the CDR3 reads TGTGCCAGCAGGGGGGGCTCCTACAATGAGCAGTTCTTC.

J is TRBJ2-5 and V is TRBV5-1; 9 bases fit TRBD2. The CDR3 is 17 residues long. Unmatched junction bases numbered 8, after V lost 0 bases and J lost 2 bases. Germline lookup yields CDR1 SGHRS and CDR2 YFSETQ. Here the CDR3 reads CASSLGLSGGPQETQYF. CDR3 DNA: TGCGCCAGCAGCTTGGGCCTTAGCGGGGGCCCACAAGAGACCCAGTACTTC.

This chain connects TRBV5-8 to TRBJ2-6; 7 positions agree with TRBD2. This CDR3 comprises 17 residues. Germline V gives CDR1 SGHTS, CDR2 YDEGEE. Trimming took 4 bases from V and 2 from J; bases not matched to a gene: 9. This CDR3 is CASSLWGGAAGANVLTF. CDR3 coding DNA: TGTGCCAGCAGCCTGTGGGGAGGGGCTGCTGGGGCCAACGTCCTGACTTTC.